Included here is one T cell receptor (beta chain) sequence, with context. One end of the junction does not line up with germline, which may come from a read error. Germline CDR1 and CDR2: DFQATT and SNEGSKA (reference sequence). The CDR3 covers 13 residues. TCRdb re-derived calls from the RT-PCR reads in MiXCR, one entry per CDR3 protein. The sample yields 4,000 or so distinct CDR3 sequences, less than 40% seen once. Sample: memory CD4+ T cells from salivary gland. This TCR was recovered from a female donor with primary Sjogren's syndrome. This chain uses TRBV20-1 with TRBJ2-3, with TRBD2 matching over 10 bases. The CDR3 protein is CSAREASGSTQYF. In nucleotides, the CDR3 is TGCAGTGCGAGAGAGGCTAGCGGGAGTACGCAGTATTTT.